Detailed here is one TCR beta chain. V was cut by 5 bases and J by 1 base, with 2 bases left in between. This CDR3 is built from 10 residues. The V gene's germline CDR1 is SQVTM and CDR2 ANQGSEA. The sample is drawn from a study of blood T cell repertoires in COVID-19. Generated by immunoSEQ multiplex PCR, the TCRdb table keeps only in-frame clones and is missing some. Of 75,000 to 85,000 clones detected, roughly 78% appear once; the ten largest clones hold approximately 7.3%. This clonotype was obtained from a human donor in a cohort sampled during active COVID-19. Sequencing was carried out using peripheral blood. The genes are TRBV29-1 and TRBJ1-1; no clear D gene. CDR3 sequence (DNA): TGCAGCGTTCAGAACACTGAAGCTTTCTTT. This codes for CSVQNTEAFF.